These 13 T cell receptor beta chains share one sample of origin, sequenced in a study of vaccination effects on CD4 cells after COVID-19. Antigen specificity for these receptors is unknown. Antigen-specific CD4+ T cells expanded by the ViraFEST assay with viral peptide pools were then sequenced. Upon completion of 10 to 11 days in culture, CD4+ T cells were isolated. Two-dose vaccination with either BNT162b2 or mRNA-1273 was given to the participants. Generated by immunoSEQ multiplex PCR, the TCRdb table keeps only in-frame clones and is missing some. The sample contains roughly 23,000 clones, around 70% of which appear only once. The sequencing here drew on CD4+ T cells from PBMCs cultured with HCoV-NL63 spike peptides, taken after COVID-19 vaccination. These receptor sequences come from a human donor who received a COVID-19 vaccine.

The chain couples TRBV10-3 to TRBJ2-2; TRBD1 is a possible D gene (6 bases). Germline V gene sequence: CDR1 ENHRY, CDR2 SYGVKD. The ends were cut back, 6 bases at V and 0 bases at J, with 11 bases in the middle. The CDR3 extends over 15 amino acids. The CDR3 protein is CAIRARDTNTGELFF. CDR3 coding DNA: TGTGCCATCAGAGCTCGGGACACGAACACCGGGGAGCTGTTTTTT.

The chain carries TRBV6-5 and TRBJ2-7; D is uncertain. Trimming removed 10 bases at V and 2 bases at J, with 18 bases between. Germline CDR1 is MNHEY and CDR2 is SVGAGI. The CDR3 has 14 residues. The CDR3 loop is CATGTAGDTYEQYF. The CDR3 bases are TGTGCCACCGGCACGGCAGGAGACACCTACGAGCAGTACTTC.

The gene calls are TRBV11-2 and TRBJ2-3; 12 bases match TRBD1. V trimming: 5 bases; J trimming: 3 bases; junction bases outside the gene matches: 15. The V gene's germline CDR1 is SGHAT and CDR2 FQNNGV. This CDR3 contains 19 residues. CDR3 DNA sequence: TGTGCCAGCAGCCATGCCTGGGACAGGGGGCAAAGTGGGACAGATACGCAGTATTTT. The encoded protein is CASSHAWDRGQSGTDTQYF. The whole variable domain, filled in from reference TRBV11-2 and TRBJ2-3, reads EAGVAQSPRYKIIEKRQSVAFWCNPISGHATLYWYQQILGQGPKLLIQFQNNGVVDDSQLPKDRFSAERLKGVDSTLKIQPAKLEDSAVYLCASSHAWDRGQSGTDTQYFGPGTRLTVL.

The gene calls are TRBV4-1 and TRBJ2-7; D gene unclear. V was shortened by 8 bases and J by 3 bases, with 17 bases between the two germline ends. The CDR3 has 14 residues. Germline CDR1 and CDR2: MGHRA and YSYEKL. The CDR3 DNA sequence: TGCGCCAGCCGATTAAGTGGAGACGGCTACGAGCAGTACTTC. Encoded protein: CASRLSGDGYEQYF.

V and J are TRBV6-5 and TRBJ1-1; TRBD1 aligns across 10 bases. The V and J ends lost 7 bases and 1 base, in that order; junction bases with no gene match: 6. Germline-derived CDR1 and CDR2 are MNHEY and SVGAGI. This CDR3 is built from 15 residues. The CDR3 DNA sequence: TGTGCCAGCACGTTTGACAGGGGGCAGAACACTGAAGCTTTCTTT. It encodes CASTFDRGQNTEAFF.

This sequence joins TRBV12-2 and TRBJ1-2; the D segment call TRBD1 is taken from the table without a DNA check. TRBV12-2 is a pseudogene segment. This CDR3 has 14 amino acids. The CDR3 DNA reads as TGTGCAAGTCCTCGGACAGGGGACTCTTGTGGCTACACCTTC. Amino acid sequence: CASPRTGDSCGYTF.

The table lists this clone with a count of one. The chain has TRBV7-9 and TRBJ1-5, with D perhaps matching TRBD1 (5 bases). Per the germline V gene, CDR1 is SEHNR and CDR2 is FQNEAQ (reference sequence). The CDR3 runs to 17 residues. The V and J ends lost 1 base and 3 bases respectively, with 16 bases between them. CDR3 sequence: CASSLGGQGGINQPQHF. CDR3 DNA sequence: TGTGCCAGCAGCTTAGGGGGTCAGGGTGGGATCAATCAGCCCCAGCATTTT.

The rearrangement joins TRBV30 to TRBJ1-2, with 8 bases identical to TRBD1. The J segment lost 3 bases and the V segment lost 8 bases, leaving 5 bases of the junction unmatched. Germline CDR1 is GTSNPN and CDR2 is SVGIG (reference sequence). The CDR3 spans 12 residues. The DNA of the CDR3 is TGTGCCCTGGCAGGGGGCGACTATGGCTACACCTTC. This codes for CALAGGDYGYTF.

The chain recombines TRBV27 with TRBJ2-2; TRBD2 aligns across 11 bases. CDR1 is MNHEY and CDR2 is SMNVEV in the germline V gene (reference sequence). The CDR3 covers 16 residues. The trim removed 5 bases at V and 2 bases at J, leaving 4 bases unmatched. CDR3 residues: CASSSGTSGNTGELFF. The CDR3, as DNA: TGTGCCAGCAGTAGCGGGACTAGCGGTAACACCGGGGAGCTGTTTTTT.

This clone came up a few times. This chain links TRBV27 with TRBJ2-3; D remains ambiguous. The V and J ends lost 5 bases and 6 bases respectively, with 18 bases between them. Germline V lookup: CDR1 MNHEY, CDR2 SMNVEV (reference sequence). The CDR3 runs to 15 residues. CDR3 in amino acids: CASSPNPTMGDTQYF. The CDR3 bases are TGTGCCAGCAGTCCCAACCCGACGATGGGGGATACGCAGTATTTT.

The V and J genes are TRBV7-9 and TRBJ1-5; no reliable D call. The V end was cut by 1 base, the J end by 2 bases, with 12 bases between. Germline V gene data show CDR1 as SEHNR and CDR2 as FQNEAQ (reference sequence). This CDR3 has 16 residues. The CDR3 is CASSLGYRGRNQPQHF. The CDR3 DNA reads TGTGCCAGCAGCTTAGGCTACCGCGGGCGCAATCAGCCCCAGCATTTT.

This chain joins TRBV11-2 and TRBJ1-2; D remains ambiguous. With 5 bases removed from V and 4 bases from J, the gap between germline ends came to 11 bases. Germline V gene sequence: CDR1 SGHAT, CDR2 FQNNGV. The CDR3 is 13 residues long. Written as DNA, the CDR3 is TGTGCCAGCAGCCATCCAGGTTTCTATGGCTACACCTTC. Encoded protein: CASSHPGFYGYTF.

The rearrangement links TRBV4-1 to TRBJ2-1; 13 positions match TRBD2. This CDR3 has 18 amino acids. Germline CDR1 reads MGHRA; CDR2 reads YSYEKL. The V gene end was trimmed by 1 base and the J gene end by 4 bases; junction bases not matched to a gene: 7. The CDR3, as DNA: TGCGCCAGCAGCCAAGGGACTAGCGGGAGAGGGAGGTACAATGAGCAGTTCTTC. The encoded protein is CASSQGTSGRGRYNEQFF.